These 31 T cell receptor beta chains share one sample of origin, sequenced in a study of memory CD4+ T cells and cytomegalovirus serostatus. The sort gate was single viable CD3+CD4+CD8-CD45RO+ cells for memory CD4+ T cells. Clones were sequenced by immunoSEQ multiplex PCR, and TCRdb holds only the in-frame ones, with some missing. The sample lists about 58,000 clones, 82% occurring once. Input material: memory CD4+ T cells from blood. These receptors all stem from an adult in good health and CMV-seronegative. Some clones in this sample may be carry-over from other donors' samples.

The V call is TRBV2, the J call TRBJ2-1, with D possibly called TRBD1 or TRBD2 (6 bases each). In germline, CDR1 is SNHLY, CDR2 FYNNEI. Deletions cut 3 bases from V and 10 bases from J, with 22 bases between. The CDR3 is 16 residues long. CDR3: CASSDVGGPSRIEQFF. CDR3 sequence (DNA): TGTGCCAGCAGTGATGTGGGGGGCCCTTCCCGTATAGAGCAGTTCTTC.

The chain employs TRBV5-6 and TRBJ2-3; TRBD2 might be the D (5 bases). Trimming left V 4 bases short and J 1 base short, with 10 bases between. Germline V gene data show CDR1 as SGHDT and CDR2 as YYEEEE. The CDR3 is 14 amino acids. Here the CDR3 reads CASSPGLGTDTQYF. CDR3 sequence (DNA): TGTGCCAGCAGCCCGGGGTTGGGCACAGATACGCAGTATTTT.

In its sample, this clone was seen once. V gene TRBV9 combines with J gene TRBJ2-5; D remains ambiguous. Germline V gene data show CDR1 as SGDLS and CDR2 as YYNGEE. This CDR3 contains 14 residues. V gave up 0 bases and J gave up 7 bases, with 13 bases separating them. The CDR3 bases are TGTGCCAGCAGCGTAGGACGGAGTGATGGGACCCAGTACTTC. Its protein product is CASSVGRSDGTQYF.

This clone was counted a few times. The chain joins TRBV4-2 to TRBJ1-2; no firm D call. CDR3 length: 14 amino acids. The germline V gene encodes CDR1 LGHNA and CDR2 YNFKEQ. V was pared by 1 base and J by 2 bases, with 8 bases between. CDR3 coding DNA: TGTGCCAGCAGCCAAGGGGCGGTGAACTATGGCTACACCTTC. Translation gives CASSQGAVNYGYTF.

The rearrangement joins TRBV5-1 to TRBJ2-7, with no clear D. CDR1 SGHRS and CDR2 YFSETQ come from the germline V gene. The V gene lost 3 bases and the J gene lost 0 bases, with 19 bases spanning the gap. This CDR3 is built from 17 residues. The CDR3 spells CASSSPLGPQTSYEQYF. CDR3 DNA: TGCGCCAGCAGCTCACCTCTAGGACCCCAGACCTCCTACGAGCAGTACTTC.

The CDR3, as DNA: TGTGCCAGCAGTTTAGGAGGGCCAGGGTCCTACGAGCAGTACTTC. Residues: CASSLGGPGSYEQYF. This chain links TRBV27 with TRBJ2-7; a weak D match, TRBD2 (6 bases). Germline lookup yields CDR1 MNHEY and CDR2 SMNVEV (reference sequence). The CDR3 is 15 amino acids. Trimming removed 2 bases from V and 1 base from J, with 12 bases in between.

The V call is TRBV9, the J call TRBJ2-3; a possible D gene is TRBD2 (6 bases). The CDR3 runs to 14 residues. V lost 6 bases, J lost 4 bases, and 15 bases lay in between. Germline assignment: CDR1 SGDLS and CDR2 YYNGEE. CDR3 in amino acids: CASTRTTPADTQYF. Written as DNA, the CDR3 is TGTGCCAGCACAAGGACTACCCCCGCAGATACGCAGTATTTT.

The chain is built from TRBV29-1 and TRBJ1-2; 7 bases align to TRBD1. This CDR3 comprises 14 residues. From germline, CDR1 is SQVTM and CDR2 ANQGSEA. V was clipped by 3 bases and J by 8 bases; unmatched bases: 12. CDR3 nucleotide sequence: TGCAGCGTTGATGGAATGAGGGGGCTTCGAGGCTACACCTTC. This gives the protein CSVDGMRGLRGYTF. Looking up the rest from reference TRBV29-1 and TRBJ1-2 gives the full variable domain: SAVISQKPSRDICQRGTSLTIQCQVDSQVTMMFWYRQQPGQSLTLIATANQGSEATYESGFVIDKFPISRPNLTFSTLTVSNMSPEDSSIYLCSVDGMRGLRGYTFGSGTRLTVV.

Judged by abundance, this clone is medium-sized (0.01 to 0.1%). The chain uses TRBV10-3 and TRBJ1-2; no clear D gene. The CDR3 covers 13 residues. Trimming shortened V by 4 bases and J by 8 bases, and 14 bases separated the two germline ends. Per the germline V gene, CDR1 is ENHRY and CDR2 is SYGVKD. For the CDR3, the DNA is TGTGCCATCAGTGGTTCCGAGGGAGGCGGCTACACCTTC. This codes for CAISGSEGGGYTF.

V gene TRBV19 combines with J gene TRBJ1-5, with TRBD1 identical over 7 bases. V dropped 1 base and J dropped 8; count of bases not matched to a gene: 5. The CDR3 is 14 amino acids. Germline assignment: CDR1 LNHDA and CDR2 SQIVND (reference sequence). As DNA, the CDR3 is TGTGCCAGTAGTATAGGAGGGGGCGGAAAGCCCCAGCATTTT. It specifies CASSIGGGGKPQHF. Combining the CDR3 with reference TRBV19 and TRBJ1-5 gives the whole variable domain DGGITQSPKYLFRKEGQNVTLSCEQNLNHDAMYWYRQDPGQGLRLIYYSQIVNDFQKGDIAEGYSVSREKKESFPLTVTSAQKNPTAFYLCASSIGGGGKPQHFGDGTRLSIL.

This clone was seen just once. The chain carries TRBV2 and TRBJ2-7; 9 nucleotides match TRBD1. The CDR3 contains 13 residues. CDR1 is SNHLY, CDR2 FYNNEI, per germline. Trimming removed 6 bases from V and 3 bases from J; junction bases left unmatched: 3. CDR3 sequence: CASRGTGLYEQYF. As DNA, the CDR3 is TGTGCCAGCAGAGGGACAGGGCTCTACGAGCAGTACTTC.

The chain joins TRBV29-1 to TRBJ1-1; TRBD1 matches at 11 bases. Germline CDR1 SQVTM, CDR2 ANQGSEA. CDR3 length equals 13 residues. The V segment lost 3 bases and the J segment 10 bases; nucleotides outside the gene matches: 7. As DNA, the CDR3 is TGCAGCGTTGAGCTTGGGACAGGGGGGAGAGCTTTCTTT. The encoded protein is CSVELGTGGRAFF.

The rearrangement links TRBV27 to TRBJ2-2, with 15 bases identical to TRBD2. This CDR3 has 16 amino acids. Germline trimming cut 9 bases from V and 4 bases from J; bases unmatched to any gene: 6. Germline CDR1 MNHEY, CDR2 SMNVEV (reference sequence). CDR3 region: CASTGLAGGITGELFF. Written as DNA, the CDR3 is TGTGCCAGTACAGGACTAGCGGGAGGGATCACCGGGGAGCTGTTTTTT.

J is TRBJ1-1 and V is TRBV2; no firm D call. Germline assignment: CDR1 SNHLY and CDR2 FYNNEI. V lost 4 bases and J lost 7, with 7 bases in between. The CDR3 has 11 residues. The CDR3 loop is CASSVTYEAFF. The CDR3 DNA reads TGTGCCAGCAGTGTAACTTATGAAGCTTTCTTT.

V gene TRBV4-3 combines with J gene TRBJ2-7; D gene unclear. Germline CDR1 and CDR2: LGHNA and YSLEER. V was cut by 2 bases and J by 2 bases, with 13 bases left in between. This CDR3 has 15 amino acids. This CDR3 is CASSQTRKVTYEQYF. CDR3 nucleotides: TGCGCCAGCAGCCAAACAAGGAAGGTTACCTACGAGCAGTACTTC.

The chain has TRBV6-1 and TRBJ1-3; maybe TRBD1 (5 bases). CDR3 size: 11 residues. Trimming pared 6 bases from V and 7 bases from J, leaving 7 bases between. Germline V lookup: CDR1 MNHNS, CDR2 SASEGT. The DNA of the CDR3 is TGTGCCAGCAGAAACAGGAACACCATATATTTT. The encoded protein is CASRNRNTIYF.

The V gene is TRBV11-2, the J gene TRBJ2-7; D remains ambiguous. This CDR3 comprises 10 residues. Germline-derived CDR1 and CDR2 are SGHAT and FQNNGV. Deletions cut 5 bases from V and 6 bases from J, with 5 bases between. The CDR3 region has the DNA TGTGCCAGCAGCGTAAGCGAGCAGTACTTC. It translates to CASSVSEQYF.

The chain employs TRBV19 and TRBJ1-2, with D hard to call. From germline, CDR1 is LNHDA and CDR2 SQIVND (reference sequence). V lost 3 bases, J lost 8 bases, and 13 bases lay in between. The CDR3 covers 13 residues. The CDR3 DNA follows: TGTGCCAGTAGTATTTCCACCACGAAGGGCTACACCTTC. This gives the protein CASSISTTKGYTF.

The CDR3 DNA sequence: TGTGCCAGCAGCCTCAGGGAGGGGGCCTACGAGCAGTACTTC. Its translation: CASSLREGAYEQYF. The chain is built from TRBV6-4 and TRBJ2-7; possibly TRBD2 for D (7 bases). CDR3 length: 14 residues. CDR1 and CDR2 (germline): MRHNA, SNTAGT. V was cut by 6 bases and J by 2 bases, with 14 bases left in between.

This chain connects TRBV5-1 to TRBJ2-3; 7 bases line up with TRBD2. The CDR3 sequence is 17 residues long. Germline loops: CDR1 SGHRS, CDR2 YFSETQ. V lost 1 base to trimming and J lost 0 bases; unmatched junction nucleotides: 8. The CDR3 DNA reads TGCGCCAGCAGCTTGAGGTTAACTAGCGCTAGCACAGATACGCAGTATTTT. Translated, it gives CASSLRLTSASTDTQYF.

The genes are TRBV10-1 and TRBJ2-2; D is uncertain. Germline CDR1 reads WNHNN; CDR2 reads SYGVQD (reference sequence). V gave up 3 bases and J gave up 3 bases, with 2 bases separating them. This CDR3 is built from 12 residues. CDR3 region: CASSDYTGELFF. The DNA of the CDR3 is TGCGCCAGCAGTGACTACACCGGGGAGCTGTTTTTT.

This chain joins TRBV10-1 and TRBJ2-2; D tentatively fits TRBD1 or TRBD2 (5 bases each). Germline V gene data show CDR1 as WNHNN and CDR2 as SYGVQD (reference sequence). The CDR3 loop spans 13 amino acids. V lost 5 bases and J 3 bases, leaving 7 bases between the germline ends. CDR3 loop: CASSLGDTGELFF. CDR3 bases: TGCGCCAGCAGTCTGGGGGACACCGGGGAGCTGTTTTTT.

The genes are TRBV30 and TRBJ2-1, with TRBD2 matching 9 bases. Germline CDR1 reads GTSNPN; CDR2 reads SVGIG (reference sequence). The CDR3 contains 13 residues. With 6 bases clipped from V and 10 bases from J, the junction kept 10 bases outside the gene matches. CDR3 coding DNA: TGTGCCTGTAATTTGGGACTAGCCATCGAGCAGTTCTTC. Its protein is CACNLGLAIEQFF.

This chain uses TRBV18 with TRBJ1-4; TRBD1 might be the D (5 bases). Germline V gene data show CDR1 as KGHSH and CDR2 as LQKENI. This CDR3 contains 15 residues. The V gene lost 6 bases and the J gene lost 5 bases, with 16 bases spanning the gap. Here the CDR3 reads CASSSLDRPNEKLFF. CDR3 nucleotides: TGTGCCAGCTCCTCACTCGACAGACCGAATGAAAAACTGTTTTTT.

This chain links TRBV4-1 with TRBJ2-7; 7 nucleotides agree with TRBD1. With 4 bases clipped from V and 3 bases from J, the junction kept 3 bases outside the gene matches. CDR3 length equals 13 residues. Looked up from germline, CDR1 is MGHRA and CDR2 is YSYEKL. CDR3 residues: CASSLAGGYEQYF. The CDR3 DNA sequence: TGCGCCAGCAGCCTCGCAGGGGGCTACGAGCAGTACTTC.

The chain carries TRBV11-3 and TRBJ2-2, with 7 bases aligning to TRBD1. With 5 bases clipped from V and 8 bases from J, the junction kept 8 bases outside the gene matches. The CDR3 sequence is 14 residues long. CDR1 SGHNT and CDR2 YENEEA come from the germline V gene. CDR3 sequence (DNA): TGTGCCAGCAGCCTCGGACAGGTCGGGGGGGAGCTGTTTTTT. It translates to CASSLGQVGGELFF.

This clone was observed a few times. V and J are TRBV4-3 and TRBJ2-6, with D hard to call. CDR3 size: 14 residues. Germline V lookup: CDR1 LGHNA, CDR2 YSLEER. Trimming removed 4 bases from V and 1 base from J, with 5 bases in between. The CDR3 sequence: CASSPSSGANVLTF. The CDR3 nucleotides are TGCGCCAGCAGCCCGTCTTCTGGGGCCAACGTCCTGACTTTC.

The genes are TRBV19 and TRBJ1-2; no clear D. Trimming stripped 9 bases from V and 2 bases from J, with 16 bases between. The CDR3 has 14 residues. Germline lookup yields CDR1 LNHDA and CDR2 SQIVND (reference sequence). CDR3 DNA: TGTGCCAGCCATGAACTAAGGGTCAACTATGGCTACACCTTC. It codes for CASHELRVNYGYTF.

This clone is a singleton in its sample. The rearrangement links TRBV7-2 to TRBJ2-7; TRBD1 aligns across 10 bases. The CDR3 consists of 14 residues. The V segment lost 5 bases and the J segment 5 bases; nucleotides outside the gene matches: 6. Germline values: CDR1 SGHTA, CDR2 FQGNSA. The CDR3 protein is CASSPTGGPHEQYF. The DNA for the CDR3 is TGTGCCAGCAGCCCGACAGGGGGCCCCCACGAGCAGTACTTC.

This clone was recorded once. The CDR3 protein is CASRPTGSTNEKLFF. The DNA for the CDR3 is TGTGCCAGCAGGCCGACCGGGTCAACTAATGAAAAACTGTTTTTT. The chain joins TRBV10-3 to TRBJ1-4; D gene unclear. Deletions cut 10 bases from V and 0 bases from J, with 15 bases between. In germline, CDR1 is ENHRY, CDR2 SYGVKD. The CDR3 sequence is 15 residues long.

This clone was picked up one time. This sequence joins TRBV11-2 and TRBJ1-3; TRBD1 is a possible D gene (6 bases). There are 19 residues in the CDR3. Trimming stripped 2 bases from V and 0 bases from J, with 20 bases between. Per the germline V gene, CDR1 is SGHAT and CDR2 is FQNNGV. The CDR3 coding sequence is TGTGCCAGCAGCTTAACGTACGGCCGACAGGCGAGCTCTGGAAACACCATATATTTT. This sequence encodes CASSLTYGRQASSGNTIYF. The whole variable domain, remainder taken from reference TRBV11-2 and TRBJ1-3, is EAGVAQSPRYKIIEKRQSVAFWCNPISGHATLYWYQQILGQGPKLLIQFQNNGVVDDSQLPKDRFSAERLKGVDSTLKIQPAKLEDSAVYLCASSLTYGRQASSGNTIYFGEGSWLTVV.